The clone carrying this T cell receptor beta chain has more than one count but fewer than ten. Its antigen remains unidentified. The table came from immunoSEQ multiplex PCR; TCRdb's copy has only in-frame clones and leaves some out. In the table there are roughly 700,000 clones, about 89% of which are singletons. These data come from a study of Ad26.COV2.S vaccination and SARS-CoV-2 variants. Looking at the study overall: Donor participated within the Ad26.COV2.S arm of the COV1001 trial. General study points: Participants given vaccine showed non-spike TCR breadth similar to that of placebo recipients. Spike-specific TCR breadth was greater after Ad26.COV2.S than placebo.

Treatment specified: 15 to 20 received Ad26.COV2.S at low or high dose, single or two shots; 5 received placebo; per-sample allocation not given. Day 63 after the first vaccine or placebo injection was the time point for sampling. This Boston cohort included adults aged 18-55 years. This clonotype was sampled from a person aged 18-65 years who received the Ad26.COV2.S COVID-19 vaccine or a placebo. The source was peripheral blood, collected in a trial of Ad26.COV2.S vaccine versus placebo.

The CDR3 loop reads CASNLNRAGDTGELFF. The DNA for the CDR3 is TGTGCCAGTAACCTTAACAGGGCGGGGGACACCGGGGAGCTGTTTTTT. This rearrangement joins TRBV19 to TRBJ2-2, with D possibly being TRBD2 (7 bases). The V end was cut by 7 bases, the J end by 3 bases, with 18 bases between. The CDR3 has 16 residues. Germline V gives CDR1 LNHDA, CDR2 SQIVND (reference sequence).